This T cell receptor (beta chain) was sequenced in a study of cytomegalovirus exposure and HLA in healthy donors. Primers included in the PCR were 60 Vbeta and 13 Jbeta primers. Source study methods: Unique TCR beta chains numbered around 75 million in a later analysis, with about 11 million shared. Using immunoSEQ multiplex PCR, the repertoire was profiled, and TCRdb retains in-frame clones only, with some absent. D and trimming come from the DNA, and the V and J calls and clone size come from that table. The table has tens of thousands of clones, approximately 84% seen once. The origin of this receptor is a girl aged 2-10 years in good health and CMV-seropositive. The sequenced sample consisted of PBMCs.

The CDR3 reads CASSNRPAGRGLLNTEAFF. The CDR3 DNA follows: TGTGCCAGTAGTAATCGGCCTGCGGGCAGGGGGCTTCTGAACACTGAAGCTTTCTTT. The V and J genes are TRBV19 and TRBJ1-1; 8 bases fit TRBD1. V lost 4 bases and J lost 0; bases outside the gene matches: 16. There are 19 residues in the CDR3. Germline V gene data show CDR1 as LNHDA and CDR2 as SQIVND (reference sequence).